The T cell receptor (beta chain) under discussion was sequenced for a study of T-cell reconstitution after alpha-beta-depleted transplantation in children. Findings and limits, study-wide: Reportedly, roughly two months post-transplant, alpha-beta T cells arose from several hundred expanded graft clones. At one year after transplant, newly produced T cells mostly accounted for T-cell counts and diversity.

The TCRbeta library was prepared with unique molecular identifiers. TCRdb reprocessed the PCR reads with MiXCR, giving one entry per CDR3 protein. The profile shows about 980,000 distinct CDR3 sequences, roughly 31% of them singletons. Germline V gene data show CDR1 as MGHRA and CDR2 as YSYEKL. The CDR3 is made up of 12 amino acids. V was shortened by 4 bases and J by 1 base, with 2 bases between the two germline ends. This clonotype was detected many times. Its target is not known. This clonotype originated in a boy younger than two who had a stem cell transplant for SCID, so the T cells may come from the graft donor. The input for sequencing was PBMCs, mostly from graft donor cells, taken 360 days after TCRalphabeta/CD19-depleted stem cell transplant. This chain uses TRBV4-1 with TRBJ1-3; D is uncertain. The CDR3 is CASSRSGNTIYF. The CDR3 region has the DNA TGCGCCAGCAGCCGATCTGGAAACACCATATATTTT.